This T cell receptor beta chain was captured by sequencing in a study of breast tumors, draining lymph nodes, adjacent tissues. TCRdb re-analysed the multiplex PCR reads in MiXCR, keeping a single row per CDR3 protein. The sample lists 150,000 to 200,000 distinct CDR3 sequences; 33% were seen once. Losses at the gene ends were 2 bases for V and 1 base for J; bases not matched to a gene: 8. The CDR3 length is 16 residues. The germline CDR1 and CDR2 sequences are SGHDT and YYEEEE. Study-level results: The data were judged consistent with most tumor T cells coming from lymph node and expanding in tumor. Luminal-like breast cancer showed significantly greater tumor-nontumor repertoire similarity than basal-like breast cancer did. Tumors had less TCR diversity than lymph nodes, more than nontumor tissue.

In this sample, this clonotype turned up once. Its specificity is not known. The lymph nodes were axillary draining lymph nodes from breast cancer patients. This receptor was identified in a female donor with breast cancer. Some clones in this sample may be carry-over from other donors' samples. V usage is TRBV5-6 and J usage is TRBJ2-5, with 7 bases that match TRBD1. Sequenced material: axillary lymph node tissue. DNA for the CDR3: TGTGCCAGCAGCTTAAAGTCCTCAGGGGGCCAAGAGACCCAGTACTTC. Residues: CASSLKSSGGQETQYF.